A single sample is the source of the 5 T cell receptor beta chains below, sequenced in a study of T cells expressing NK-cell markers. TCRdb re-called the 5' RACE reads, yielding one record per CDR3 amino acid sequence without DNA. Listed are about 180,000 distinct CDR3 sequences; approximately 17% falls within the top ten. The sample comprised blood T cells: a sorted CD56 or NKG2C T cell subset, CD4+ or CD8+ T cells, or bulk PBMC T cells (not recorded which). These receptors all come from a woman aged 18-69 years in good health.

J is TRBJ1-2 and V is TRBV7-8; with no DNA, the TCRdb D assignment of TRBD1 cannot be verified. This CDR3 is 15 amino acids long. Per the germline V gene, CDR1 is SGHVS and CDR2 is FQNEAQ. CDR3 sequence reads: CASSGGGRENYGYTF.

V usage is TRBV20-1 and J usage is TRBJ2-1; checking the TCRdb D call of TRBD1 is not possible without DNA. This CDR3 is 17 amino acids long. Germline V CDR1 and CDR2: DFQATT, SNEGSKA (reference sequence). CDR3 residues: CSAREGGLSIYYNEQFF.

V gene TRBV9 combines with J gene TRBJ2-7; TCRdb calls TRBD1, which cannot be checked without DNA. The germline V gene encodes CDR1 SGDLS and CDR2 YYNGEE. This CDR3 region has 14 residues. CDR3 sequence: CASSPRGINYEQYF. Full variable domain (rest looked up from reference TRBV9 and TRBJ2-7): DSGVTQTPKHLITATGQRVTLRCSPRSGDLSVYWYQQSLDQGLQFLIQYYNGEERAKGNILERFSAQQFPDLHSELNLSSLELGDSALYFCASSPRGINYEQYFGPGTRLTVT.

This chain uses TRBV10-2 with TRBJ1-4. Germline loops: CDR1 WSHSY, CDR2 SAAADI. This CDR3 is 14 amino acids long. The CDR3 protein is CASMRSMANEKLFF.

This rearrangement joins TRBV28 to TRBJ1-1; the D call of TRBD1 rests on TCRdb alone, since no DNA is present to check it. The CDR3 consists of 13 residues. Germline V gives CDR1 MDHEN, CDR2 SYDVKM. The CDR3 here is CASSPPGVTEAFF.